These 15 T cell receptor beta chains came from one sample sequenced in a study of blood T cell repertoires in COVID-19. Some clones are missing from TCRdb's copy, which holds only in-frame ones; the method was immunoSEQ multiplex PCR. The sample includes approximately 360,000 clones, about 89% of them seen just once. The source material was peripheral blood. The receptors were gathered from a man aged 35-49 years with acute or convalescent COVID-19.

V is TRBV2 and J is TRBJ1-5; D ambiguous. Looked up from germline, CDR1 is SNHLY and CDR2 is FYNNEI. Between the trimmed V and J ends, which lost 1 base and 0 bases, there was a span of 13 bases. The CDR3 covers 17 residues. The chain's CDR3 is CASSEDLSPYSNQPQHF. The DNA of the CDR3 is TGTGCCAGCAGTGAAGATTTATCCCCTTATAGCAATCAGCCCCAGCATTTT.

This clone was observed a single time. V gene TRBV9 combines with J gene TRBJ2-2; possible D gene TRBD1, 6 bases. CDR1 SGDLS and CDR2 YYNGEE come from the germline V gene. The CDR3 loop spans 17 amino acids. V lost 3 bases, J lost 0 bases, and 15 bases lay in between. CDR3: CASSDRTDRPNTGELFF. DNA of the CDR3: TGTGCCAGCAGCGACCGAACTGACAGGCCGAACACCGGGGAGCTGTTTTTT. The variable domain in full, with the rest retrieved from reference TRBV9 and TRBJ2-2, is DSGVTQTPKHLITATGQRVTLRCSPRSGDLSVYWYQQSLDQGLQFLIQYYNGEERAKGNILERFSAQQFPDLHSELNLSSLELGDSALYFCASSDRTDRPNTGELFFGEGSRLTVL.

V usage is TRBV11-2 and J usage is TRBJ2-5; TRBD2 matches at 8 bases. Germline CDR1 SGHAT, CDR2 FQNNGV. V lost 5 bases to trimming and J lost 5 bases; unmatched junction nucleotides: 4. The CDR3 runs to 13 residues. CDR3 nucleotides: TGTGCCAGCAGCCGCGGGGGGTGGGAGACCCAGTACTTC. As protein: CASSRGGWETQYF.

This rearrangement joins TRBV4-1 to TRBJ2-3, with TRBD2 matching 8 bases. The V gene end was trimmed by 1 base and the J gene end by 5 bases; junction bases not matched to a gene: 11. The germline gives CDR1 MGHRA, CDR2 YSYEKL. This CDR3 region has 17 residues. The CDR3 loop reads CASSQGRRGGSRDTQYF. The CDR3 coding sequence is TGCGCCAGCAGCCAAGGACGACGGGGGGGATCCCGAGATACGCAGTATTTT.

CDR3 protein: CASSLSGNYGYTF. In DNA form, the CDR3 reads TGTGCCAGCAGCTTATCAGGGAACTATGGCTACACCTTC. This sequence joins TRBV11-2 and TRBJ1-2; weak D call: TRBD1 (5 bases). Germline values: CDR1 SGHAT, CDR2 FQNNGV. The CDR3 loop spans 13 amino acids. Trimming pared 2 bases from V and 2 bases from J, leaving 6 bases between.

This sequence joins TRBV27 and TRBJ2-7; tentative D call: TRBD2 (5 bases). The V gene lost 3 bases and the J gene lost 3 bases, with 12 bases spanning the gap. Germline CDR1 and CDR2: MNHEY and SMNVEV (reference sequence). The CDR3 is 14 residues long. DNA for the CDR3: TGTGCCAGCAGTTTTGGTCGGGGTGGCTACGAGCAGTACTTC. This gives the protein CASSFGRGGYEQYF.

The genes are TRBV6-5 and TRBJ1-4, with 7 bases that match TRBD1. Germline V gene sequence: CDR1 MNHEY, CDR2 SVGAGI. V dropped 6 bases and J dropped 4; count of bases not matched to a gene: 5. This CDR3 is 14 amino acids long. CDR3 amino acids: CASRIRDSNEKLFF. CDR3 bases: TGTGCCAGCAGAATCAGGGACAGTAATGAAAAACTGTTTTTT.

The chain joins TRBV28 to TRBJ2-2; a possible D gene is TRBD2 (5 bases). This CDR3 region has 15 residues. Trimming took off 6 bases at V and 0 bases at J, with 11 bases between the two ends. CDR1 MDHEN and CDR2 SYDVKM come from the germline V gene. The CDR3 loop reads CASRLGLPNTGELFF. CDR3 nucleotides: TGTGCCAGCAGATTAGGACTTCCGAACACCGGGGAGCTGTTTTTT.

The chain links TRBV11-3 to TRBJ2-7; D call uncertain. Germline-derived CDR1 and CDR2 are SGHNT and YENEEA. This CDR3 contains 10 residues. V was trimmed by 4 bases and J by 12 bases, leaving 10 bases between them. The CDR3 loop is CASSSGKGYF. The CDR3 coding sequence is TGTGCCAGCAGCTCAGGAAAAGGGTACTTC.

The J gene is TRBJ2-7, the V gene TRBV28; TRBD2 aligns across 8 bases. J was trimmed by 5 bases and V by 4 bases; bases with no gene match: 16. The CDR3 runs 17 residues. Germline V gene sequence: CDR1 MDHEN, CDR2 SYDVKM. CDR3 coding DNA: TGTGCCAGCAGTTCCTACTATCGGACTAGCCTGGGTAACGAGCAGTACTTC. Amino acids: CASSSYYRTSLGNEQYF.

This chain joins TRBV7-2 and TRBJ1-5, with 8 positions matching TRBD1. This CDR3 region has 16 residues. Trimming took 2 bases from V and 5 from J; bases not matched to a gene: 8. Germline V gives CDR1 SGHTA, CDR2 FQGNSA. This CDR3 is CASSLTRGTGDQPQHF. The CDR3 bases are TGTGCCAGCAGCTTAACCAGAGGGACAGGAGATCAGCCCCAGCATTTT.

About this clone: A read error may produce the germline difference seen at one junction end. The chain uses TRBV6-5 and TRBJ1-1, with TRBD1 matching 9 bases. The length of the CDR3 is 14 residues. Germline V gene data show CDR1 as MNHEY and CDR2 as SVGAGI. The CDR3 protein is CASTSLRTGADANF. DNA for the CDR3: TGTGCCAGCACTTCACTCCGGACAGGGGCGGACGCTAACTTT.

The genes are TRBV27 and TRBJ1-2, with unresolved D. CDR1 is MNHEY and CDR2 is SMNVEV in the germline V gene (reference sequence). The V end lost 0 bases, the J end lost 7 bases, and 12 bases lay between the germline ends. CDR3 length equals 14 residues. The CDR3 DNA is TGTGCCAGCAGTTTATCGATGGGCCGCCTTGGCTACACCTTC. This sequence encodes CASSLSMGRLGYTF.

The chain is built from TRBV19 and TRBJ1-2; 12 nucleotides agree with TRBD1. The V gene's germline CDR1 is LNHDA and CDR2 SQIVND (reference sequence). The V and J ends lost 5 bases and 7 bases, in that order; junction bases with no gene match: 17. The CDR3 covers 18 residues. The CDR3 here is CASSRPGGDRGLISGYTF. CDR3 sequence (DNA): TGTGCCAGTAGTCGTCCCGGGGGGGACAGGGGGCTGATTTCTGGCTACACCTTC.

The chain carries TRBV7-9 and TRBJ2-7, with D possibly TRBD1 on 6 matching bases. The CDR3 consists of 16 residues. The germline V gene has CDR1 SEHNR and CDR2 FQNEAQ (reference sequence). With 4 bases removed from V and 5 bases from J, the gap between germline ends came to 21 bases. This CDR3 reads CASSSKPGQTKNEQYF. In nucleotides, the CDR3 is TGTGCCAGCAGCTCAAAGCCGGGACAAACGAAGAACGAGCAGTACTTC.